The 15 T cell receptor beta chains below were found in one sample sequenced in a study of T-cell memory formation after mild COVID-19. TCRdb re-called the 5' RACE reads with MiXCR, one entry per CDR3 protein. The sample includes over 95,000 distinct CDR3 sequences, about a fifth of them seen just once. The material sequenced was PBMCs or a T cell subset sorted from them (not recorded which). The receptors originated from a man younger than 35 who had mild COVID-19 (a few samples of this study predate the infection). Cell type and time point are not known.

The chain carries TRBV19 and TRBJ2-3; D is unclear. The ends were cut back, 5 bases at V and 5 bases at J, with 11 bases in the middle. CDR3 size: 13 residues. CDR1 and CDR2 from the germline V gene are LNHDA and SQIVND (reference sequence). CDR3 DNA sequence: TGTGCCAGTAGTCCCACGGGCGGAGATACGCAGTATTTT. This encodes CASSPTGGDTQYF.

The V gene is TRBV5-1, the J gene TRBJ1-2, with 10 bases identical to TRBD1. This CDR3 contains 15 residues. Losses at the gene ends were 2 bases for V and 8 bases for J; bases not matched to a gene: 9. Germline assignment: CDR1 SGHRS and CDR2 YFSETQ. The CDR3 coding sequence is TGCGCCAGCAGCTTACCGGACAGGGGGGCGCTCGGCTACACCTTC. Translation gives CASSLPDRGALGYTF.

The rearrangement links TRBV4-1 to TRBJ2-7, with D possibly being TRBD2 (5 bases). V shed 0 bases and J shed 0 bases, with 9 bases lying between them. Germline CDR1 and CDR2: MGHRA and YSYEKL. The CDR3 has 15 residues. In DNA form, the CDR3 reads TGCGCCAGCAGCCAAGAACGGGCGGGCTCCTACGAGCAGTACTTC. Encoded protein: CASSQERAGSYEQYF.

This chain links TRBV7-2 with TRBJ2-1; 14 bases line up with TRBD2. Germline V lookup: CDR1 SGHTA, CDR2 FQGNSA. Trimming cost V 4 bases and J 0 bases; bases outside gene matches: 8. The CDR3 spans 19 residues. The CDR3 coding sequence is TGTGCCAGCAGCTCGGGACTAGCGGGGGTCCTTAGCTCCTACAATGAGCAGTTCTTC. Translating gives CASSSGLAGVLSSYNEQFF.

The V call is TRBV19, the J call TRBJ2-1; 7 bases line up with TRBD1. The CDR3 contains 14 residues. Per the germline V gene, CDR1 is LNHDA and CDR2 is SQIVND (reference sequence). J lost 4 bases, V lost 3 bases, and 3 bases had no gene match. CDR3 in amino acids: CASSIQGDYNEQFF. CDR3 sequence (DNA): TGTGCCAGTAGTATCCAGGGGGATTACAATGAGCAGTTCTTC. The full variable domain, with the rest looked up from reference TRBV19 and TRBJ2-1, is DGGITQSPKYLFRKEGQNVTLSCEQNLNHDAMYWYRQDPGQGLRLIYYSQIVNDFQKGDIAEGYSVSREKKESFPLTVTSAQKNPTAFYLCASSIQGDYNEQFFGPGTRLTVL.

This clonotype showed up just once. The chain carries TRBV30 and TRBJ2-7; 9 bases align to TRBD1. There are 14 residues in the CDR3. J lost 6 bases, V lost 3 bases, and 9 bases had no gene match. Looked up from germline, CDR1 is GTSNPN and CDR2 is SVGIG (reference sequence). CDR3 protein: CAWRRTGEVVEQYF. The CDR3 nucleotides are TGTGCCTGGAGACGGACAGGGGAGGTCGTCGAGCAGTACTTC.

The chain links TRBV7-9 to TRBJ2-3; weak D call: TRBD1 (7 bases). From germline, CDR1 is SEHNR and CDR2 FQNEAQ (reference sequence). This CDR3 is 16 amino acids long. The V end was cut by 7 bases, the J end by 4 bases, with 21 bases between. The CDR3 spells CASTNTPGGGSDTQYF. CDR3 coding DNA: TGTGCCAGCACAAACACCCCAGGAGGGGGCTCAGATACGCAGTATTTT.

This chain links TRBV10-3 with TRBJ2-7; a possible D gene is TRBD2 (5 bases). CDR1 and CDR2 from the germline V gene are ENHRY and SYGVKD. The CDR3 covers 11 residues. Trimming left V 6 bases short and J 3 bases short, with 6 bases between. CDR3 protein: CAIRRDYEQYF. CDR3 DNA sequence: TGTGCCATCAGACGGGACTACGAGCAGTACTTC.

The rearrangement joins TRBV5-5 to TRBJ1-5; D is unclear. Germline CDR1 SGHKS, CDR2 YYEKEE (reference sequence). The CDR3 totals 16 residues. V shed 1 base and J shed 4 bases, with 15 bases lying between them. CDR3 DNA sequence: TGTGCCAGCAGCTTGTACGGCTCCCCGGAGAATCAGCCCCAGCATTTT. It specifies CASSLYGSPENQPQHF.

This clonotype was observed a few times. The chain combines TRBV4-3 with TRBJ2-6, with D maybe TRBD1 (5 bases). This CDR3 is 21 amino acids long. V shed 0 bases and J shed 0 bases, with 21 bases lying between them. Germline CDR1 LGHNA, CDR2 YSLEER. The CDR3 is CASSQDGLRVSRSSGANVLTF. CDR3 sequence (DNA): TGCGCCAGCAGCCAAGATGGGCTCAGGGTCTCTCGGAGCTCTGGGGCCAACGTCCTGACTTTC.

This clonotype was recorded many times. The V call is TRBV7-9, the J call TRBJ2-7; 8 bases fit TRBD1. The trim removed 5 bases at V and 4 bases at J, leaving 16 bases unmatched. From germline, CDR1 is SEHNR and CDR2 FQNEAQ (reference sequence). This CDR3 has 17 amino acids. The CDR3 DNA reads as TGTGCCAGCAGCCCAGCGGTCCGGCCAGGGGGCTCGTACGAGCAGTACTTC. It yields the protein CASSPAVRPGGSYEQYF.

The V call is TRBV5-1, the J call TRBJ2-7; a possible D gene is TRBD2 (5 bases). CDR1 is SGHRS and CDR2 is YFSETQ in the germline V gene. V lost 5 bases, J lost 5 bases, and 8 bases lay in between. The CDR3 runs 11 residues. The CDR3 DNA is TGCGCCAGCAGTAGGGAGAACGAGCAGTACTTC. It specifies CASSRENEQYF.

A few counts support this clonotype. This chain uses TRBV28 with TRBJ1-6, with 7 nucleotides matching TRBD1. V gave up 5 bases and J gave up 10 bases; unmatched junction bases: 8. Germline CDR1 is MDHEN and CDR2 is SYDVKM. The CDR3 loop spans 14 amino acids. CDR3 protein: CASSPVQGLSPLHF. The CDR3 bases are TGTGCCAGCAGTCCGGTACAGGGGTTATCACCCCTCCACTTT.

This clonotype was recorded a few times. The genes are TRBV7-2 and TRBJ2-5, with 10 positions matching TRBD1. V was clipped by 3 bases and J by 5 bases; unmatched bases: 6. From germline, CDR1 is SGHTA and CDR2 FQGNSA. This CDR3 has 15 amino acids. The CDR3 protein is CASSFRDRGGETQYF. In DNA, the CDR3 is TGTGCCAGCAGCTTCCGGGACAGGGGTGGGGAGACCCAGTACTTC.

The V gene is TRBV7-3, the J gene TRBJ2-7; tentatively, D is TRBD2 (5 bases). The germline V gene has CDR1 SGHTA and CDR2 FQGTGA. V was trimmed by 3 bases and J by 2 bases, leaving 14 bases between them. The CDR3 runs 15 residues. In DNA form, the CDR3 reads TGTGCCAGCAGCTTTGAGGACTCCTCCCCCTACGAGCAGTACTTC. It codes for CASSFEDSSPYEQYF.